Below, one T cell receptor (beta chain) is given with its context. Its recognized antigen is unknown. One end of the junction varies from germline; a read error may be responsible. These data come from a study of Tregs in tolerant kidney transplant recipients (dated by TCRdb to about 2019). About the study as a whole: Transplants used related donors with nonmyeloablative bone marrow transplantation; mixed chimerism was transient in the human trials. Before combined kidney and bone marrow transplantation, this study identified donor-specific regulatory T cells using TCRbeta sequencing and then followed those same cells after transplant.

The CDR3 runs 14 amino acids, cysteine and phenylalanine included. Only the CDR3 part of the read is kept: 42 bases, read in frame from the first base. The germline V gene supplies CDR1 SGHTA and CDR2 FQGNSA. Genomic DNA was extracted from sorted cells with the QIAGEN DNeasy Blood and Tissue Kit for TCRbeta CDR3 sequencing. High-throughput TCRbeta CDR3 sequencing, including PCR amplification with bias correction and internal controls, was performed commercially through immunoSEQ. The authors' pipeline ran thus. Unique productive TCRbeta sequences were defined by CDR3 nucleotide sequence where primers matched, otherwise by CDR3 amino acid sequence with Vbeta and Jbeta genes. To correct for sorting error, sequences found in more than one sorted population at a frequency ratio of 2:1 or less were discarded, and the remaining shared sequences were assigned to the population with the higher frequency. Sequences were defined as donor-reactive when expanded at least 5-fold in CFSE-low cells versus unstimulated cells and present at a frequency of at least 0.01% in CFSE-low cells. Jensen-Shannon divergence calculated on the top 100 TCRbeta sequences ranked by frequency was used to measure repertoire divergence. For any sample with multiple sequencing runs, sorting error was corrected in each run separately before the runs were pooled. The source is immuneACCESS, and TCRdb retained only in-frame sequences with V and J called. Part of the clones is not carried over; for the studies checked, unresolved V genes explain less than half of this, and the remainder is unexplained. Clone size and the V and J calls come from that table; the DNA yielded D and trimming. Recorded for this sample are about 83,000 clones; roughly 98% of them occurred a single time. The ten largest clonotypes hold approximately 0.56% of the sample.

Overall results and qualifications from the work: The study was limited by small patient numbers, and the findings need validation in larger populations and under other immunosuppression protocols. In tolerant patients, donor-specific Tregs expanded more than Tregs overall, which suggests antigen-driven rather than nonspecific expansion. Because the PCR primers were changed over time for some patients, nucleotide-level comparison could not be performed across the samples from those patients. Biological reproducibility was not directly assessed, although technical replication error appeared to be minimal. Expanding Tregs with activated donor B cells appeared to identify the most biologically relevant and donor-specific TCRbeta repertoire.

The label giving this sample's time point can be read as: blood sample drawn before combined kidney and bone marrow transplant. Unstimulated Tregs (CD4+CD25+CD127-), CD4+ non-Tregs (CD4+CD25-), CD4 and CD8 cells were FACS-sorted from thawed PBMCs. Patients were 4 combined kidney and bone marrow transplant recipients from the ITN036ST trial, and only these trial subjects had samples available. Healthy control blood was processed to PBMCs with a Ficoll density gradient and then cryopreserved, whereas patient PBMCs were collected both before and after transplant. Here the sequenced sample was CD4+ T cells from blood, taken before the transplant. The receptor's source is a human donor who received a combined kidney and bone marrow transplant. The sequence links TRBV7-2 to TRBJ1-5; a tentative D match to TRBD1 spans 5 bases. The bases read TGTGCCAGCAGCTTTCCAGGGTCCAATCAGCCCCAACATTTT. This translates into CASSFPGSNQPQHF.